Below, 8 T cell receptor beta chains from the same sample are listed, as sequenced in a study of blood T cell repertoires in COVID-19. Measured with immunoSEQ multiplex PCR; TCRdb has only the in-frame clones, and not every one. The data show more than 150,000 clones, approximately 87% seen once. The sequenced material came from peripheral blood. Receptor source: a man in his 70s with active or convalescent COVID-19.

Worth noting for this clone: Other DNA sequences from this sample encode an identical CDR3 as well. The chain's CDR3 is CASSLGGGRETQYF. CDR3 coding DNA: TGTGCCAGCAGCTTAGGAGGGGGTCGAGAGACCCAGTACTTC. The chain uses TRBV7-7 and TRBJ2-5; TRBD1 is a possible D gene (6 bases). Trimming removed 1 base from V and 4 bases from J, with 10 bases in between. The V gene's germline CDR1 is SSHAT and CDR2 FNYEAQ (reference sequence). The CDR3 is made up of 14 amino acids.

This clone was recorded once. Other DNA sequences in the sample encode the same CDR3. V gene TRBV18 combines with J gene TRBJ1-1, with D tentatively TRBD1 (5 bases). The CDR3 has 13 residues. Per germline, CDR1 KGHSH and CDR2 LQKENI. V gave up 3 bases and J gave up 3 bases, with 8 bases separating them. The CDR3 DNA sequence: TGTGCCAGCTCACCTCGGGGGGACACTGAAGCTTTCTTT. The encoded protein is CASSPRGDTEAFF. The whole variable domain, filled in from reference TRBV18 and TRBJ1-1, reads NAGVMQNPRHLVRRRGQEARLRCSPMKGHSHVYWYRQLPEEGLKFMVYLQKENIIDESGMPKERFSAEFPKEGPSILRIQQVVRGDSAAYFCASSPRGDTEAFFGQGTRLTVV.

V and J are TRBV2 and TRBJ1-3; unclear D gene. CDR3 length: 13 amino acids. Trimming left V 7 bases short and J 3 bases short, with 10 bases between. CDR1 is SNHLY and CDR2 is FYNNEI in the germline V gene. CDR3 sequence: CASKPANGNTIYF. The DNA of the CDR3 is TGTGCCAGCAAGCCCGCAAATGGAAACACCATATATTTT.

The chain joins TRBV19 to TRBJ1-2, with a tentative D call TRBD1 (6 bases). CDR1 is LNHDA and CDR2 is SQIVND in the germline V gene (reference sequence). The CDR3 has 17 amino acids. Trimming stripped 5 bases from V and 5 bases from J, with 24 bases between. The CDR3 sequence: CASSHQVGGPPRYGYTF. The DNA of the CDR3 is TGTGCCAGTAGTCATCAGGTTGGGGGCCCCCCGAGGTATGGCTACACCTTC.

The rearrangement links TRBV18 to TRBJ2-2, with D possibly TRBD1 on 7 matching bases. CDR1 KGHSH and CDR2 LQKENI come from the germline V gene. This CDR3 is built from 16 residues. V gave up 1 base and J gave up 7 bases, with 16 bases separating them. The CDR3 DNA reads as TGTGCCAGCTCACCACGGACCGGAGGGGGCATCGGGGAGCTGTTTTTT. It specifies CASSPRTGGGIGELFF.

The rearrangement joins TRBV11-3 to TRBJ2-3; no clear D gene. Germline CDR1 reads SGHNT; CDR2 reads YENEEA. Trimming removed 1 base at V and 1 base at J, with 6 bases between. This CDR3 spans 14 amino acids. The CDR3 protein is CASSLGPGTDTQYF. The CDR3 nucleotides are TGTGCCAGCAGCTTAGGGCCAGGCACAGATACGCAGTATTTT. The full variable domain, in which reference TRBV11-3 and TRBJ2-3 provide the parts outside the CDR3, is EAGVVQSPRYKIIEKKQPVAFWCNPISGHNTLYWYLQNLGQGPELLIRYENEEAVDDSQLPKDRFSAERLKGVDSTLKIQPAELGDSAVYLCASSLGPGTDTQYFGPGTRLTVL.

This chain joins TRBV19 and TRBJ2-5; 9 positions agree with TRBD1. V shed 6 bases and J 2 bases; nucleotides not matched to a gene: 7. Germline CDR1 is LNHDA and CDR2 is SQIVND (reference sequence). The CDR3 has 15 residues. CDR3 bases: TGTGCCAGTAGCACGGGGACAGGGAGTCAAGAGACCCAGTACTTC. Translation gives CASSTGTGSQETQYF.

The chain combines TRBV7-2 with TRBJ1-2; 11 nucleotides agree with TRBD1. The CDR3 is made up of 17 amino acids. Germline CDR1 and CDR2: SGHTA and FQGNSA. The junction had 12 bases not matched to a gene; V was cut back by 5 bases and J by 4 bases. The CDR3 coding sequence is TGTGCCAGCAGCATTACCTTGGACAGGGGGCGCACCTATGGCTACACCTTC. Its translation: CASSITLDRGRTYGYTF.